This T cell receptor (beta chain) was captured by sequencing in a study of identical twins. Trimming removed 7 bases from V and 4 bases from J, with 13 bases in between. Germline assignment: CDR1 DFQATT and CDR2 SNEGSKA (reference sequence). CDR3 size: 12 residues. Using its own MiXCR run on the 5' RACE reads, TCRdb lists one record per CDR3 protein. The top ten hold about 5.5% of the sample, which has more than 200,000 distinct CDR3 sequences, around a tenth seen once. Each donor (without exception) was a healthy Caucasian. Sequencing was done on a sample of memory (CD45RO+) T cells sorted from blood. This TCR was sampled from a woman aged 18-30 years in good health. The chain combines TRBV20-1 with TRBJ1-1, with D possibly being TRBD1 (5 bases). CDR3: CSVLPGGTEAFF. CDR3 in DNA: TGCAGTGTTTTACCCGGGGGCACTGAAGCTTTCTTT.